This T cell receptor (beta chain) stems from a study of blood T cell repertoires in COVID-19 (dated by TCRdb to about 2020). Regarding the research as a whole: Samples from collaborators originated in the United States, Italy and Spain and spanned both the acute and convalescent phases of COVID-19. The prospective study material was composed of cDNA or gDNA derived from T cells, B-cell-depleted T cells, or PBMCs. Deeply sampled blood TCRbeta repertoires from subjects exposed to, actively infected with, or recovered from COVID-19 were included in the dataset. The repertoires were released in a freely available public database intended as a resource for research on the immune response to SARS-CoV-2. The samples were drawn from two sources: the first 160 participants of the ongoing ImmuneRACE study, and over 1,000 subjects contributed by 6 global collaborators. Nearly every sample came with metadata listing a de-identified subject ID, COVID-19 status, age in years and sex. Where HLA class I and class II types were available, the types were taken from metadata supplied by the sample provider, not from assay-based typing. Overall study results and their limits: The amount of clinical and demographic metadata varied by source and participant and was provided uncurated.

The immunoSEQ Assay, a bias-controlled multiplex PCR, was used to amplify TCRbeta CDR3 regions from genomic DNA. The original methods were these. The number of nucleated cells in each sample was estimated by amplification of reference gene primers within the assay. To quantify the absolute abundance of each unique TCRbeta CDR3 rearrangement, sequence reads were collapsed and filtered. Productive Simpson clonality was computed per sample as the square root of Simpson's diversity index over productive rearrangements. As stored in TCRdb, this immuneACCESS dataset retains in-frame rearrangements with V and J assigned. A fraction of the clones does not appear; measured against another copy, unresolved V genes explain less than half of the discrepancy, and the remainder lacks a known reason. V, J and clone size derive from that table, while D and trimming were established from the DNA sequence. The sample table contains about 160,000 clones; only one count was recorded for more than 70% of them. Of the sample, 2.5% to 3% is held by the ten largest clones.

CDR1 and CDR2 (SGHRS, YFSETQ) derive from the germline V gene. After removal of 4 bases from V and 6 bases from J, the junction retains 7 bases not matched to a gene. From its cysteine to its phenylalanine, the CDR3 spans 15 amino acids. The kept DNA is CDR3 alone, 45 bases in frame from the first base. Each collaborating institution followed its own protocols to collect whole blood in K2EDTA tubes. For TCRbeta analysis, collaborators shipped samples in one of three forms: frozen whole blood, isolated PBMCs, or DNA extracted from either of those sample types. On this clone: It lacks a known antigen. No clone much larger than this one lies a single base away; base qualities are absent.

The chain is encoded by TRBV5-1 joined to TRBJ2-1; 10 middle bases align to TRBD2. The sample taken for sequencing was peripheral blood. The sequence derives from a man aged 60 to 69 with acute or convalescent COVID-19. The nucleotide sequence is TGCGCCAGCAGCAAAAGCGGGGGGGCCCTCAATGAGCAGTTCTTC. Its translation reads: CASSKSGGALNEQFF.